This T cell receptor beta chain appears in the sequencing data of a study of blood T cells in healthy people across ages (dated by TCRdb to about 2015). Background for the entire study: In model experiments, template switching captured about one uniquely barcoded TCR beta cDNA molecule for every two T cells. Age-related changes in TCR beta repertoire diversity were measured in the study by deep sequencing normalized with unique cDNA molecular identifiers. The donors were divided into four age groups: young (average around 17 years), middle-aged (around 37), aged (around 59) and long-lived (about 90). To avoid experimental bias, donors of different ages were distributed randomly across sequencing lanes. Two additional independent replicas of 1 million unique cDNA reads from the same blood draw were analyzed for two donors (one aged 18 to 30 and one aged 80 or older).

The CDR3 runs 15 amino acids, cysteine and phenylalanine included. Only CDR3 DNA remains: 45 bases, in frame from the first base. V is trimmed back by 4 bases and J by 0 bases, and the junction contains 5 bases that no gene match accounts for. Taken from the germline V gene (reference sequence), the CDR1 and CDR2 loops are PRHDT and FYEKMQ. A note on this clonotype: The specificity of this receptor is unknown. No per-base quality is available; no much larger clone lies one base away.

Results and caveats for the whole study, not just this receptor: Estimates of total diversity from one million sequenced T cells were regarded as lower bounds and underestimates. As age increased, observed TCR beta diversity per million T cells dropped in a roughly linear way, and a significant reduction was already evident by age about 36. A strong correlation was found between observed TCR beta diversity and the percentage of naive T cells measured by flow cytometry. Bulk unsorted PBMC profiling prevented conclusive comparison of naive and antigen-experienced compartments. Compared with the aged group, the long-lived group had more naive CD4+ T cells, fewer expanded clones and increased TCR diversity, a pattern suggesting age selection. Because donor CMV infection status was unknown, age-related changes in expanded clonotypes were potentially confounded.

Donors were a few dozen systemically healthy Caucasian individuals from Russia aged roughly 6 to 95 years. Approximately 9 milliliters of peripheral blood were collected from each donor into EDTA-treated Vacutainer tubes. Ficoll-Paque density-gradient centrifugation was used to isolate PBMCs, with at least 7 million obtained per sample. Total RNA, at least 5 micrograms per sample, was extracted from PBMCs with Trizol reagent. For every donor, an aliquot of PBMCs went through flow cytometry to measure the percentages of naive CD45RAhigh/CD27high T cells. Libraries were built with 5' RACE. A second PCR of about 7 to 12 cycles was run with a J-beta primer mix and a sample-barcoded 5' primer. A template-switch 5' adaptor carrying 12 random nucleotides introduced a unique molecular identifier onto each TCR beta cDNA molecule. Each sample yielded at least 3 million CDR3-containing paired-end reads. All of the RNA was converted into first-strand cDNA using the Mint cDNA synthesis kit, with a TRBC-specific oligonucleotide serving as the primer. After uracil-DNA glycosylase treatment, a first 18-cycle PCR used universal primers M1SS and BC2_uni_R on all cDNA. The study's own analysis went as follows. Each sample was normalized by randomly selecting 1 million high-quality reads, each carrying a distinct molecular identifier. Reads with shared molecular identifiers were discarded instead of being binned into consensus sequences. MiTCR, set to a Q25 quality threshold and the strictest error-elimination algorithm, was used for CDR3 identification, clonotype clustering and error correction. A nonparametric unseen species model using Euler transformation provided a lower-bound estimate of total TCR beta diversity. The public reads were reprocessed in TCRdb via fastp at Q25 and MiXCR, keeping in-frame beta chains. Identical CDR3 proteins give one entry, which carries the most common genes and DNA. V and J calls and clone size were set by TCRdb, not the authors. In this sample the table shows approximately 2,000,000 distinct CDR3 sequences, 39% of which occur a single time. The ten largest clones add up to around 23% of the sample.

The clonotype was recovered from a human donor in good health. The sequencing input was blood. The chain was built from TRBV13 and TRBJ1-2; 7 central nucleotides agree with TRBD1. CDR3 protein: CASSSGTEANYGYTF. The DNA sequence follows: TGTGCCAGCAGCTCCGGGACAGAAGCTAACTATGGCTACACCTTC.